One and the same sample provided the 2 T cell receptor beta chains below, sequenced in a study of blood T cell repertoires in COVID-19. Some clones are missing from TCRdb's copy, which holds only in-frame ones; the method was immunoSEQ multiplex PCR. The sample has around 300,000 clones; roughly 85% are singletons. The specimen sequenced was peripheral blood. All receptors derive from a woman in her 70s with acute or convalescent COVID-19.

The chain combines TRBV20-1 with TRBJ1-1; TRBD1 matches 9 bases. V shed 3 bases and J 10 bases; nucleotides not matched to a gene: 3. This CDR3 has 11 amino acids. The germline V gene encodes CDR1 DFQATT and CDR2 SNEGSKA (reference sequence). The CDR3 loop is CSASDRGGAFF. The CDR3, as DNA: TGCAGTGCTAGCGACAGGGGGGGAGCTTTCTTT.

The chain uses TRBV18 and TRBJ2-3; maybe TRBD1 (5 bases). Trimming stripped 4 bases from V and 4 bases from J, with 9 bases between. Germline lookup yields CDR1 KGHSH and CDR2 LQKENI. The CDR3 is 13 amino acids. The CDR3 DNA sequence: TGTGCCAGCTCACAACAGGATCCAGATACGCAGTATTTT. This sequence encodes CASSQQDPDTQYF. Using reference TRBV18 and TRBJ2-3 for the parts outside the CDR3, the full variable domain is NAGVMQNPRHLVRRRGQEARLRCSPMKGHSHVYWYRQLPEEGLKFMVYLQKENIIDESGMPKERFSAEFPKEGPSILRIQQVVRGDSAAYFCASSQQDPDTQYFGPGTRLTVL.